Listed below are T cell receptor beta chains from one sample, sequenced in a study of glioma-infiltrating T cells after dendritic cell vaccination. TCRdb's copy holds only in-frame clones and misses some; the assay was immunoSEQ multiplex PCR. The sample lists fewer than 110,000 clones, roughly 80% seen once, with over 9.5% in the top ten. The sequenced sample was blood, obtained before dendritic cell vaccination. Receptors originate from a human donor with glioblastoma. Each CDR3 is given with its conserved first and last residue. The order of the fields is D gene, J gene, clone size, V gene, CDR3 length, CDR3 DNA, CDR3 protein. The D gene is left open where the match is weak. Not all rows give a size; the values are once, few, many and, for expanded clones, a class.

D: TRBD1
J: TRBJ2-7
size: .
V: TRBV6-4
length: 15
DNA: TGTGCCAGCAGTGAGTACGGACAGGGACCCTACGAGCAGTACTTC
CDR3: CASSEYGQGPYEQYF

D: .
J: TRBJ1-2
size: .
V: TRBV27
length: 13
DNA: TGTGCCAGCAGTCTTTACTATAGGGGTGGCTACACCTTC
CDR3: CASSLYYRGGYTF

D: TRBD1
J: TRBJ1-6
size: .
V: TRBV5-1
length: 15
DNA: TGCGCCAGCAGCCAGGGACAGGGGATTGATTCACCCCTCCACTTT
CDR3: CASSQGQGIDSPLHF

D: TRBD1
J: TRBJ2-7
size: .
V: TRBV2
length: 15
DNA: TGTGCCAGCAGTGTGGGACAGGGGGTTACCTACGAGCAGTACTTC
CDR3: CASSVGQGVTYEQYF

D: .
J: TRBJ1-1
size: .
V: TRBV7-2
length: 11
DNA: TGTGCCAGCAGCTTGGGCAGGAATGCTTTCTTT
CDR3: CASSLGRNAFF

D: TRBD2
J: TRBJ2-1
size: .
V: TRBV29-1
length: 12
DNA: TGCAGCGTTGAAGTACTAGCGGGGGAGCAGTTCTTC
CDR3: CSVEVLAGEQFF

D: .
J: TRBJ2-2
size: .
V: TRBV11-2
length: 15
DNA: TGTGCCAGCAGCTTAGTGAACAGGGCGTATGGGGAGCTGTTTTTT
CDR3: CASSLVNRAYGELFF

D: .
J: TRBJ2-5
size: .
V: TRBV6-5
length: 13
DNA: TGTGCCAGCAGGGCACCCGGGGAAGAGACCCAGTACTTC
CDR3: CASRAPGEETQYF

D: .
J: TRBJ1-2
size: .
V: TRBV10-2
length: 13
DNA: TGCGCCAGCAGTGAGGCAGGGTTCTATGGCTACACCTTC
CDR3: CASSEAGFYGYTF

D: TRBD2
J: TRBJ2-4
size: .
V: TRBV10-3
length: 16
DNA: TGTGCCATCAGTGAGTCAGTGGGGGGGGGACAAAACATTCAGTACTTC
CDR3: CAISESVGGGQNIQYF

D: TRBD2
J: TRBJ2-7
size: few
V: TRBV6-1
length: 15
DNA: TGTGCCAGCGGAGCTGTCGAGCGGGGGGCCTACGAGCAGTACTTC
CDR3: CASGAVERGAYEQYF

D: .
J: TRBJ1-1
size: .
V: TRBV18
length: 14
DNA: TGTGCCAGCTCACCGGAGAGGTGGGGGGCTGAAGCTTTCTTT
CDR3: CASSPERWGAEAFF

D: .
J: TRBJ2-7
size: .
V: TRBV7-2
length: 12
DNA: TGTGCCAGCAGCTTAGGACGGGGCGAGCAGTACTTC
CDR3: CASSLGRGEQYF

D: .
J: TRBJ1-2
size: .
V: TRBV25-1
length: 14
DNA: TGTGCCAGCAGTGGCGCCGAACCTAACTATGGCTACACCTTC
CDR3: CASSGAEPNYGYTF

D: TRBD2
J: TRBJ2-5
size: .
V: TRBV19
length: 13
DNA: TGTGCCAGTAGTATAGAGACTAGCACGGCCCAGTACTTC
CDR3: CASSIETSTAQYF

D: TRBD2
J: TRBJ2-2
size: .
V: TRBV28
length: 16
DNA: TGTGCCAGCAGATATAGCGGGGGGGCCAAAGCCGGGGAGCTGTTTTTT
CDR3: CASRYSGGAKAGELFF

D: .
J: TRBJ1-1
size: .
V: TRBV30
length: 11
DNA: TGTGCCTGGAGTGTAACGGGTAAAGCTTTCTTT
CDR3: CAWSVTGKAFF

D: .
J: TRBJ2-1
size: .
V: TRBV6-6
length: 12
DNA: TGTGCCAGCAGTCACCTTGTGCGAGAGCAGTTCTTC
CDR3: CASSHLVREQFF